This TCR beta chain originates from a study of OX40 agonist ivuxolimab in advanced cancers. Broader study findings: In the 0.1 to 3.0 mg/kg range, CD4+ and CD8+ blood T cells had expanded clonally by week 6.

The table came from immunoSEQ multiplex PCR; TCRdb's copy has only in-frame clones and leaves some out. The sample lists some 96,000 clones; about four fifths were seen once. About this clone: The antigen is not known.

The TCR comes from an adult with an advanced solid tumor such as melanoma, head and neck, liver or kidney cancer. The sequencing here drew on CD4+ or CD8+ T cells sorted from blood, taken in a trial of the OX40 agonist ivuxolimab.

This CDR3 reads CASSPGRYQETQYF. The CDR3 DNA reads as TGCGCCAGCAGCCCGGGACGGTACCAAGAGACCCAGTACTTC. V is TRBV5-1 and J is TRBJ2-5; D assignment may be TRBD1 or TRBD2 (5 bases each). The CDR3 contains 14 residues. Germline V gene sequence: CDR1 SGHRS, CDR2 YFSETQ. Trimming left V 4 bases short and J 0 bases short, with 10 bases between.